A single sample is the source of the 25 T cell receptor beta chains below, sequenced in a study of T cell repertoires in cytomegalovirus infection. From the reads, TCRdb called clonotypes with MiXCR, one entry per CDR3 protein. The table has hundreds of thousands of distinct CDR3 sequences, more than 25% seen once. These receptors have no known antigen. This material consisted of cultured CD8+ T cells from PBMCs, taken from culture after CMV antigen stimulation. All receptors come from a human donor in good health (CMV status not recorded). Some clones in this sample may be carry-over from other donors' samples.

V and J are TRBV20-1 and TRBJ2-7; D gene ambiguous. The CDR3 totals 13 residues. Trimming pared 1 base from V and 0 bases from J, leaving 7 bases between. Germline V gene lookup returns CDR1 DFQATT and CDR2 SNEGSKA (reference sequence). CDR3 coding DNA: TGCAGTGCTAGAGCGGAGACCTCCTACGAGCAGTACTTC. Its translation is CSARAETSYEQYF.

The CDR3 nucleotides read TGTGCCAGCAGCATTAGGACAGGGGCCCCCCCCTATGGCTACACCTTC. Protein: CASSIRTGAPPYGYTF. The chain is built from TRBV7-9 and TRBJ1-2, with TRBD1 matching over 9 bases. V was pared by 5 bases and J by 4 bases, with 11 bases of the junction left unmatched. The CDR3 runs to 16 residues. Germline CDR1 is SEHNR and CDR2 is FQNEAQ (reference sequence).

The CDR3 spells CASSRQGLPYEQYV. In DNA form, the CDR3 reads TGTGCCAGCAGTCGCCAGGGGTTACCCTACGAGCAGTACGTC. The chain carries TRBV27 and TRBJ2-7, with D possibly being TRBD1 (6 bases). Trimming removed 5 bases from V and 2 bases from J, with 13 bases in between. Germline values: CDR1 MNHEY, CDR2 SMNVEV (reference sequence). The CDR3 extends over 14 amino acids.

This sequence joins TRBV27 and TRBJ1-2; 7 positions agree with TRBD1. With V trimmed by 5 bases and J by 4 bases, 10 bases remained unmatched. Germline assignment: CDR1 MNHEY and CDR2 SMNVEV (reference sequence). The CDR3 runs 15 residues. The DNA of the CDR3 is TGTGCCAGCAGTCCCCACTCCCGGGACAGCTATGGCTACACCTTC. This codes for CASSPHSRDSYGYTF.

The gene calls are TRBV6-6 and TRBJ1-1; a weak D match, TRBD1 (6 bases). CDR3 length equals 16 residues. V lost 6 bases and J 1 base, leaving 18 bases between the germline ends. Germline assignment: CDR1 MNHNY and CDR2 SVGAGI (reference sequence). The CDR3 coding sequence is TGTGCCAGCAGCCTTGAGGGGGGGCGGAGGAACACTGAAGCTTTCTTT. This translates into CASSLEGGRRNTEAFF.

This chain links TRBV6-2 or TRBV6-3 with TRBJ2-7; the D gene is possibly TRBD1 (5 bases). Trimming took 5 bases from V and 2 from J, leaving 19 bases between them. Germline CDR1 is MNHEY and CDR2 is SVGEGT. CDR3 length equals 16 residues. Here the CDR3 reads CASSPLTQGATYEQYV. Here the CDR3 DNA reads TGTGCCAGCAGTCCCCTCACCCAAGGGGCTACCTACGAGCAGTACGTC.

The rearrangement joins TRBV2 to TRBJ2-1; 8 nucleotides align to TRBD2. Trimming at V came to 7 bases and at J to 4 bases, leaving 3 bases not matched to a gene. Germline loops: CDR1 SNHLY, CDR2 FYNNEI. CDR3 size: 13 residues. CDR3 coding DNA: TGTGCCAGCATCCCGGGGGGGTACAATGAGCAGTTCTTC. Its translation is CASIPGGYNEQFF.

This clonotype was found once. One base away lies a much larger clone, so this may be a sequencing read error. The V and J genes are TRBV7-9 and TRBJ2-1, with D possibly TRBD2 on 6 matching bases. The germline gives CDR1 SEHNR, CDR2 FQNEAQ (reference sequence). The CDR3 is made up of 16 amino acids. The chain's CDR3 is CTSSLGLTGVRSEQFF. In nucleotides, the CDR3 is TGTACCAGCAGCTTGGGACTGACCGGCGTTCGTAGTGAGCAGTTCTTC.

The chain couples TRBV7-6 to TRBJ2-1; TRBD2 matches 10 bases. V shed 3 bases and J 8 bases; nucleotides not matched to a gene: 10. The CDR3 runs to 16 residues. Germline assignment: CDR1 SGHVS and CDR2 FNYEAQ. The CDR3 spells CASSFLSGGEFDEQFF. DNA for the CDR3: TGTGCCAGCAGCTTCCTGAGCGGGGGGGAATTTGATGAGCAGTTCTTC.

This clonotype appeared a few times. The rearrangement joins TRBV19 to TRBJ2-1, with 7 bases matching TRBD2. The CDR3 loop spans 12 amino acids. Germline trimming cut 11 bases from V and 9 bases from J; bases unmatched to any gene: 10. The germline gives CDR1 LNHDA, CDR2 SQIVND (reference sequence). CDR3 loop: CASPRGDGEQFF. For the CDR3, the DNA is TGTGCCTCTCCTCGGGGGGACGGTGAGCAGTTCTTC.

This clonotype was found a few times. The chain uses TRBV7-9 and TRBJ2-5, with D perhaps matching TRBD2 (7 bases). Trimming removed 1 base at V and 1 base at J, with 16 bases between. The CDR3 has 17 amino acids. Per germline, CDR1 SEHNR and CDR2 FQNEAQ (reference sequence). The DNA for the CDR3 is TGTGCCAGCAGCTTAGGGGTTCGGGGGGCTTCCCAAGAGACCCAGTACTTC. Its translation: CASSLGVRGASQETQYF.

CDR3 in amino acids: CASRGQGLWDNEQFF. DNA of the CDR3: TGTGCCAGCAGGGGACAGGGGTTGTGGGACAATGAGCAGTTCTTC. This sequence joins TRBV2 and TRBJ2-1; TRBD1 matches 10 bases. From germline, CDR1 is SNHLY and CDR2 FYNNEI. Trimming removed 6 bases from V and 5 bases from J; junction bases left unmatched: 7. The CDR3 is 15 residues long.

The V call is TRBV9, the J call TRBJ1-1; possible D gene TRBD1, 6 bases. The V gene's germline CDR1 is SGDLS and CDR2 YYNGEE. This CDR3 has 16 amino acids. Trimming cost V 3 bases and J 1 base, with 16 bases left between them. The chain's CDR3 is CASSGSNSGENTEAFF. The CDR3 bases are TGTGCCAGCAGCGGAAGCAACTCAGGGGAGAACACTGAAGCTTTCTTT.

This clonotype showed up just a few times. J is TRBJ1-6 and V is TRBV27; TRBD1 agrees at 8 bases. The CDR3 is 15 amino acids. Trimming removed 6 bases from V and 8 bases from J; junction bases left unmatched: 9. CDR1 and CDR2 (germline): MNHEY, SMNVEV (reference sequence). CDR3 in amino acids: CASRDRTGSYSPLHF. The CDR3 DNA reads TGTGCCAGCAGAGATAGGACAGGGTCGTATTCACCCCTCCACTTT.

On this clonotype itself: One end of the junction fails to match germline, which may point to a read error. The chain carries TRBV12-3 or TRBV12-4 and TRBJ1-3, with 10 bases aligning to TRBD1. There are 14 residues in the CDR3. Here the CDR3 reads CAGSSAGTGVFVHF. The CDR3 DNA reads TGTGCCGGCAGCTCTGCGGGGACAGGGGTATTTGTGCATTTT.

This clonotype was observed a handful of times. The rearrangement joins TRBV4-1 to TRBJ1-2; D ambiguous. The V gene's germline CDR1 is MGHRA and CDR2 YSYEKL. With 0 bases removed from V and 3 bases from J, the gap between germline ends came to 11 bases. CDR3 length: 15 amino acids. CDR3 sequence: CASSQERVEDYGYTF. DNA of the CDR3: TGCGCCAGCAGCCAAGAGAGGGTAGAAGACTATGGCTACACCTTC.

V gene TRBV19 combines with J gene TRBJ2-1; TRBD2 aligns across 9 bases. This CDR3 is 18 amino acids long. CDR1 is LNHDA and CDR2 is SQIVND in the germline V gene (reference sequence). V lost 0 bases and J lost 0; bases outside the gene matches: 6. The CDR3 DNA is TGTGCCAGTAGTATAGATCTCCTAGCGGGGCCCTCCTACAATGAGCAGTTCTTC. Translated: CASSIDLLAGPSYNEQFF.

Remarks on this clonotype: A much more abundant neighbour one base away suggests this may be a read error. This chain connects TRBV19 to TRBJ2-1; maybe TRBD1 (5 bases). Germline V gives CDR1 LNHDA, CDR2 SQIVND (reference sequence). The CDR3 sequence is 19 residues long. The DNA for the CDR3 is TGTGTCAGTAGTATAGGGGTTTGGAGTCAGGAGTTGGAGCACAATGAGCAGTTCTTC. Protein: CVSSIGVWSQELEHNEQFF.

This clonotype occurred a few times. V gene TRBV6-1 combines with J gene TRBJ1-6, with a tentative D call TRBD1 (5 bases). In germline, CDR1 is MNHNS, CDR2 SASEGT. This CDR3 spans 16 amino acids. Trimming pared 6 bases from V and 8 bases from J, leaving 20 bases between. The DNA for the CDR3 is TGTGCCAGCAGCGAAACTTTAGACAGTGGCGATTCACCCCTCCACTTT. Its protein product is CASSETLDSGDSPLHF.

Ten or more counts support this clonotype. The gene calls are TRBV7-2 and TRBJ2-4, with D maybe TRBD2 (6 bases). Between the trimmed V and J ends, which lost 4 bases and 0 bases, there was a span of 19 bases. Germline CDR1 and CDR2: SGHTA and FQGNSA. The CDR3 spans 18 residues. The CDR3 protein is CASSSRESGELAKNIQYF. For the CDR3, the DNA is TGTGCCAGCAGCTCCAGGGAGTCGGGGGAACTAGCCAAAAACATTCAGTACTTC.

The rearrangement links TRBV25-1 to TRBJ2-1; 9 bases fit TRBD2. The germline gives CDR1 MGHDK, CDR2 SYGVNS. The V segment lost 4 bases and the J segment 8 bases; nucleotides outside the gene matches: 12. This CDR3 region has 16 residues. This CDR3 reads CASSAPLAGPPDEQFF. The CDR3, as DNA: TGTGCCAGCAGTGCCCCCCTAGCGGGGCCACCCGATGAGCAGTTCTTC.

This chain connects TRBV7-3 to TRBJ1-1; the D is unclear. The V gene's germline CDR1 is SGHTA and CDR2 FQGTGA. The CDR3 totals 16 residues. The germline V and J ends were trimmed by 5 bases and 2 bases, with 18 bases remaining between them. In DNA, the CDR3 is TGTGCCAGCAGCCCAACGGGTCGAAATTTAAACACTGAAGCTTTCTTT. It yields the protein CASSPTGRNLNTEAFF.

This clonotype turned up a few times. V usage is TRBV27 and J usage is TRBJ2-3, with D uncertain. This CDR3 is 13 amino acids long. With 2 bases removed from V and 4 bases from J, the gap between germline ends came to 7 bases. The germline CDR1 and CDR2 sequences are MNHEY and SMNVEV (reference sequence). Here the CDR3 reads CASSLQIADTQYF. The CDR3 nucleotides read TGTGCCAGCAGTTTACAGATCGCAGATACGCAGTATTTT.

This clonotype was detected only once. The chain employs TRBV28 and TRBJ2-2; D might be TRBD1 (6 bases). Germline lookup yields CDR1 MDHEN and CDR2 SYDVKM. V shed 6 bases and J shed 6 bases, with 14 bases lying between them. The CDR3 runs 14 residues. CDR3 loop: CASSLTGFAGELFF. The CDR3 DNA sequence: TGTGCCAGCAGCCTAACAGGGTTCGCCGGGGAGCTGTTTTTT.

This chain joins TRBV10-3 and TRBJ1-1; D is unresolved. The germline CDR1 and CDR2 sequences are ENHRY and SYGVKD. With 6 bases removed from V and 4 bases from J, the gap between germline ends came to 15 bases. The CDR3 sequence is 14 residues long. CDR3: CAIRDRAQGTEAFF. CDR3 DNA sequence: TGTGCCATCAGGGACCGGGCCCAAGGCACTGAAGCTTTCTTT.